Listed here are 25 T cell receptor beta chains from one sample, sequenced in a study of graft-versus-host responses after intestinal transplantation. From the graft tissue, intraepithelial and lamina propria lymphocytes were released through processing. TCRdb's copy holds only in-frame clones and misses some; the assay was immunoSEQ multiplex PCR. Of some 17,000 clones listed, approximately 82% are singletons. The sequenced sample was ileum tissue, obtained 17 days after transplant. The receptor set was obtained from a human patient who received an intestinal transplant, so some T cells may come from the graft donor.

V gene TRBV27 combines with J gene TRBJ2-5, with TRBD2 as a possible D gene (7 bases). V lost 7 bases and J 5 bases, leaving 14 bases between the germline ends. The CDR3 is 13 residues long. Germline lookup yields CDR1 MNHEY and CDR2 SMNVEV (reference sequence). The CDR3: CASKTGGEETQYF. In DNA form, the CDR3 reads TGTGCCAGCAAGACGGGGGGCGAGGAGACCCAGTACTTC.

This clone was seen only a few times. J is TRBJ2-1 and V is TRBV6-6; D unclear. The CDR3 is made up of 13 amino acids. V was cut by 2 bases and J by 5 bases, with 7 bases left in between. Looked up from germline, CDR1 is MNHNY and CDR2 is SVGAGI (reference sequence). Written as DNA, the CDR3 is TGTGCCAGCAGTTACGTCGTTAACAATGAGCAGTTCTTC. Protein sequence: CASSYVVNNEQFF.

This clone was counted a few times. V and J are TRBV5-1 and TRBJ2-1; 8 nucleotides line up with TRBD1. Germline V lookup: CDR1 SGHRS, CDR2 YFSETQ. With 4 bases clipped from V and 4 bases from J, the junction kept 10 bases outside the gene matches. The CDR3 runs to 16 residues. CDR3 sequence reads: CASSTRTGTSYNEQFF. CDR3 DNA: TGCGCCAGCAGCACCCGGACAGGGACCTCTTACAATGAGCAGTTCTTC. Together with reference TRBV5-1 and TRBJ2-1, the CDR3 gives the full variable domain: KAGVTQTPRYLIKTRGQQVTLSCSPISGHRSVSWYQQTPGQGLQFLFEYFSETQRNKGNFPGRFSGRQFSNSRSEMNVSTLELGDSALYLCASSTRTGTSYNEQFFGPGTRLTVL.

J is TRBJ2-1 and V is TRBV19; D possibly corresponds to TRBD1 (5 bases). CDR3 length equals 15 residues. The germline gives CDR1 LNHDA, CDR2 SQIVND (reference sequence). V lost 6 bases and J lost 3, with 15 bases in between. The chain's CDR3 is CASRKWGLVYNEQFF. The CDR3 DNA follows: TGTGCCAGTAGGAAGTGGGGCCTGGTCTACAATGAGCAGTTCTTC.

This clone was observed a few times. The V gene is TRBV6-6, the J gene TRBJ2-1, with D tentatively TRBD2 (6 bases). The CDR3 has 15 residues. Germline CDR1 MNHNY, CDR2 SVGAGI (reference sequence). V lost 6 bases to trimming and J lost 7 bases, with 19 bases between them. The chain's CDR3 is CASRSTRDWINEQFF. In DNA form, the CDR3 reads TGTGCCAGCAGGTCAACACGGGACTGGATTAATGAGCAGTTCTTC.

This clone was observed a handful of times. J is TRBJ1-4 and V is TRBV7-8; D not certain. This CDR3 spans 15 amino acids. V dropped 5 bases and J dropped 4 bases, with 14 bases sitting between them. Germline loops: CDR1 SGHVS, CDR2 FQNEAQ. The CDR3 DNA follows: TGTGCCAGCAGCGCCAAACACCTTAGTAATGAAAAACTGTTTTTT. Protein: CASSAKHLSNEKLFF.

The chain has TRBV6-5 and TRBJ2-1, with TRBD1 matching over 8 bases. The CDR3 runs to 15 residues. The V segment lost 3 bases and the J segment 4 bases; nucleotides outside the gene matches: 5. Germline CDR1 MNHEY, CDR2 SVGAGI. The CDR3 loop reads CASSYRGQVYNEQFF. CDR3 DNA sequence: TGTGCCAGCAGTTATCGGGGACAGGTGTACAATGAGCAGTTCTTC.

The V and J genes are TRBV4-3 and TRBJ1-3; no clear D. CDR1 is LGHNA and CDR2 is YSLEER in the germline V gene. V dropped 3 bases and J dropped 5 bases, with 8 bases sitting between them. The CDR3 consists of 13 residues. The chain's CDR3 is CASSQAERNTIYF. The CDR3 DNA is TGCGCCAGCAGCCAGGCAGAACGAAACACCATATATTTT.

The chain recombines TRBV2 with TRBJ1-5; D is possibly TRBD1 (5 bases). The germline V gene has CDR1 SNHLY and CDR2 FYNNEI. This CDR3 has 16 residues. The V end lost 2 bases, the J end lost 2 bases, and 13 bases lay between the germline ends. In DNA form, the CDR3 reads TGTGCCAGCAGTGAATTCGGTCCGGGGGGCAATCAGCCCCAGCATTTT. Protein product: CASSEFGPGGNQPQHF.

The chain combines TRBV10-1 with TRBJ2-5; 10 bases are a match to TRBD2. The ends lost 2 bases at V and 0 bases at J; junction bases unmatched: 9. Per the germline V gene, CDR1 is WNHNN and CDR2 is SYGVQD (reference sequence). This CDR3 has 18 amino acids. This CDR3 is CASSELWTSGAYQETQYF. The CDR3 DNA is TGCGCCAGCAGTGAGCTTTGGACTAGCGGTGCGTACCAAGAGACCCAGTACTTC.

This sequence joins TRBV6-1 and TRBJ2-7; 7 nucleotides line up with TRBD2. CDR3 size: 16 residues. Germline CDR1 and CDR2: MNHNS and SASEGT. Unmatched junction bases numbered 9, after V lost 0 bases and J lost 4 bases. CDR3 bases: TGTGCCAGCAGTGAAGCTCGGCTAGCGGATCCTTACGAGCAGTACTTC. Its translation: CASSEARLADPYEQYF.

This chain joins TRBV5-8 and TRBJ1-1; no firm D call. The CDR3 has 16 residues. CDR1 SGHTS and CDR2 YDEGEE come from the germline V gene. The ends were cut back, 4 bases at V and 2 bases at J, with 18 bases in the middle. CDR3 sequence: CASSRESQWGNTEAFF. In DNA form, the CDR3 reads TGTGCCAGCAGCCGCGAGTCTCAATGGGGAAACACTGAAGCTTTCTTT.

The chain employs TRBV19 and TRBJ1-2; perhaps TRBD1 as D (6 bases). The germline V gene encodes CDR1 LNHDA and CDR2 SQIVND (reference sequence). Trimming took off 0 bases at V and 4 bases at J, with 12 bases between the two ends. The CDR3 is made up of 15 amino acids. DNA of the CDR3: TGTGCCAGTAGTATAGAGGGGGCACGAGGCTATGGCTACACCTTC. This codes for CASSIEGARGYGYTF.

The chain carries TRBV28 and TRBJ1-1, with TRBD1 identical over 9 bases. This CDR3 comprises 14 residues. The germline gives CDR1 MDHEN, CDR2 SYDVKM. The V gene end was trimmed by 8 bases and the J gene end by 5 bases; junction bases not matched to a gene: 9. The CDR3 DNA sequence: TGTGCCAGCCGGGACAGGGTTTGGGGAACTGAAGCTTTCTTT. Translating gives CASRDRVWGTEAFF.

The V call is TRBV9, the J call TRBJ1-2; D ambiguous. This CDR3 contains 13 residues. Germline-derived CDR1 and CDR2 are SGDLS and YYNGEE. Trimming left V 4 bases short and J 7 bases short, with 14 bases between. As DNA, the CDR3 is TGTGCCAGCAGCTCCACGGTAGCCTCTGGCTACACCTTC. It yields the protein CASSSTVASGYTF.

This clone is a singleton in its sample. This same CDR3 is encoded by further DNA sequences in the sample. J is TRBJ2-7 and V is TRBV28, with 7 positions matching TRBD2. Trimming cost V 3 bases and J 4 bases; bases outside gene matches: 3. The CDR3 contains 13 residues. CDR1 MDHEN and CDR2 SYDVKM come from the germline V gene. The CDR3 nucleotides read TGTGCCAGCAGTTTCGGGGGGTTATACGAGCAGTACTTC. Protein product: CASSFGGLYEQYF.

The rearrangement uses TRBV7-9 and TRBJ2-7; a possible D gene is TRBD1 (6 bases). The CDR3 length is 15 residues. From germline, CDR1 is SEHNR and CDR2 FQNEAQ (reference sequence). V was clipped by 5 bases and J by 2 bases, with 16 bases between them. As DNA, the CDR3 is TGTGCCAGCAGCGACAACAGGGCCTCCCCCTACGAGCAGTACTTC. This encodes CASSDNRASPYEQYF.

CDR3 DNA: TGTGCCAGCAGCTTTCCCACATCGGGAGCGGGGGGTGGCACGCAGTATTTT. This gives the protein CASSFPTSGAGGGTQYF. The chain is built from TRBV11-2 and TRBJ2-3; TRBD2 matches at 9 bases. V trimming: 3 bases; J trimming: 9 bases; junction bases outside the gene matches: 16. This CDR3 spans 17 amino acids. Looked up from germline, CDR1 is SGHAT and CDR2 is FQNNGV.

This chain uses TRBV7-2 with TRBJ1-4; D is ambiguous. There are 12 residues in the CDR3. V was shortened by 5 bases and J by 7 bases, with 8 bases between the two germline ends. Germline CDR1 reads SGHTA; CDR2 reads FQGNSA. The CDR3: CASSHLGEKLFF. The CDR3 bases are TGTGCCAGCAGCCACTTGGGTGAAAAACTGTTTTTT. The complete variable domain, with remaining parts taken from reference TRBV7-2 and TRBJ1-4, reads GAGVSQSPSNKVTEKGKDVELRCDPISGHTALYWYRQSLGQGLEFLIYFQGNSAPDKSGLPSDRFSAERTGGSVSTLTIQRTQQEDSAVYLCASSHLGEKLFFGSGTQLSVL.

This sequence joins TRBV27 and TRBJ2-1; TRBD1 is a possible D gene (6 bases). V was pared by 5 bases and J by 7 bases, with 21 bases between. Germline V gene data show CDR1 as MNHEY and CDR2 as SMNVEV (reference sequence). CDR3 length: 16 amino acids. Here the CDR3 DNA reads TGTGCCAGCAGTGACGCCGGACAGTCCTGGTGGAATGAGCAGTTCTTC. This encodes CASSDAGQSWWNEQFF.

The V gene is TRBV30, the J gene TRBJ1-3; D may be TRBD1 (5 bases). The CDR3 spans 13 residues. V was cut by 0 bases and J by 4 bases, with 7 bases left in between. Looked up from germline, CDR1 is GTSNPN and CDR2 is SVGIG (reference sequence). The CDR3 DNA follows: TGTGCCTGGAGTGTGGGGGGGGGAAACACCATATATTTT. It is translated as CAWSVGGGNTIYF.

This rearrangement joins TRBV11-2 to TRBJ2-5, with D unresolved. TRBJ2-7 explains the end of the DNA better; the J call may be wrong. Germline lookup yields CDR1 SGHAT and CDR2 FQNNGV. The CDR3 consists of 12 residues. The CDR3 DNA sequence: TGTGCCAGCAGCTTAGGGACCTACGAGCAGTACTTC. Its protein product is CASSLGTYEQYF.

This rearrangement joins TRBV6-5 to TRBJ2-5; D unclear. The CDR3 sequence is 16 residues long. From germline, CDR1 is MNHEY and CDR2 SVGAGI. The V gene lost 0 bases and the J gene lost 2 bases, with 13 bases spanning the gap. CDR3 DNA sequence: TGTGCCAGCAGTTACTCACTCTGGTTGGGGCAAGAGACCCAGTACTTC. This sequence encodes CASSYSLWLGQETQYF.

Notes on this clone: Different DNA sequences within this sample yield the same CDR3. The V gene is TRBV28, the J gene TRBJ1-3; D possibly corresponds to TRBD1 (6 bases). The CDR3 is 14 amino acids. The V end lost 6 bases, the J end lost 4 bases, and 13 bases lay between the germline ends. CDR1 is MDHEN, CDR2 SYDVKM, per germline. Here the CDR3 DNA reads TGTGCCAGCAGCCCCGGGGGCTCGGGAAACACCATATATTTT. It translates to CASSPGGSGNTIYF.

This clone was seen a handful of times. The chain combines TRBV5-4 with TRBJ2-5; 9 nucleotides align to TRBD2. The trim removed 6 bases at V and 5 bases at J, leaving 8 bases unmatched. The CDR3 loop spans 14 amino acids. Germline CDR1 and CDR2: SGHNT and YYREEE (reference sequence). CDR3 DNA: TGTGCCAGCAAGATGGGACTAGCCGGGGAGACCCAGTACTTC. This codes for CASKMGLAGETQYF.